This TCR beta chain was found in a study of cytomegalovirus exposure and HLA in healthy donors. To note about this clone: Antigen: not known.

Whole-study findings and limits: Sequencing likely produced, as an artifact, a cluster of highly shared sequence variants.

V shed 4 bases and J 4 bases; nucleotides not matched to a gene: 9. The CDR3 is made up of 15 amino acids. Germline assignment: CDR1 LGHNA and CDR2 YSLEER. Both 60 Vbeta primers and 13 Jbeta primers went into the PCR. TCRdb keeps only in-frame clones here, not all; method: immunoSEQ multiplex PCR. The sample records about 190,000 clones, roughly 79% being singletons. The chain employs TRBV4-3 and TRBJ2-5; TRBD2 matches 7 bases. The sequencing sample was made of PBMCs. The clonotype was recovered from a woman under 30 in good health and CMV-seronegative. In DNA form, the CDR3 reads TGCGCCAGCAGCCTCGAGGGAGGGCCGCTAGAGACCCAGTACTTC. As protein: CASSLEGGPLETQYF.